This T cell receptor (beta chain) appears in the sequencing data of a study of T-cell memory formation after mild COVID-19. The CDR3 length is 15 residues. Deletions cut 3 bases from V and 1 base from J, with 9 bases between. The germline gives CDR1 MNHEY, CDR2 SMNVEV (reference sequence). Amplification by 5'RACE using constant-segment primers produced TCR alpha and TCR beta cDNA libraries that carried sample barcodes and UMIs. TCRdb fed the 5' RACE reads into MiXCR, producing one record per CDR3 protein. Here the sample spans hundreds of thousands of distinct CDR3 sequences, roughly a fifth being singletons.

This TCR came from a man aged 18 to 30 who had mild COVID-19 (a few samples of this study predate the infection). Cell type and time point are not known. Source material: PBMCs or a T cell subset sorted from them (not recorded which). This rearrangement joins TRBV27 to TRBJ2-2; D is perhaps TRBD1 (5 bases). The CDR3 DNA reads as TGTGCCAGCAGTTTTGTACAGGTGAACACCGGGGAGCTGTTTTTT. Translating gives CASSFVQVNTGELFF.